What follows are 28 T cell receptor beta chains derived from one specimen sequenced in a study of human T cells and chemical hapten exposure. TCRdb itself ran the RACE reads through MiXCR, one entry per CDR3 protein. The data contain 150,000 to 200,000 distinct CDR3 sequences, roughly 15% of them singletons. Sample time point: patch test 1, 2 weeks after DPC sensitization. Treatment specified: therapeutic diphenylcyclopropenone sensitization with weekly scalp DPC. The material sequenced was whole blood, taken in connection with sensitization to the hapten diphenylcyclopropenone (DPC). The receptors stem from a woman aged 25-40 years with alopecia areata. Some clones in this sample may be carry-over from other donors' samples.

This clonotype has more than one count but fewer than ten. This sequence joins TRBV5-1 and TRBJ2-7; D is possibly TRBD1 or TRBD2 (5 bases each). Germline V gene data show CDR1 as SGHRS and CDR2 as YFSETQ. The CDR3 is 16 residues long. V lost 3 bases and J lost 2, with 18 bases in between. CDR3: CASSSAGTHGPYEQYF. The CDR3 nucleotides are TGCGCCAGCAGCTCGGCCGGGACCCACGGACCCTACGAGCAGTACTTC.

The chain uses TRBV7-9 and TRBJ1-4, with no clear D. V dropped 5 bases and J dropped 8 bases, with 12 bases sitting between them. Germline loops: CDR1 SEHNR, CDR2 FQNEAQ (reference sequence). CDR3 length equals 13 residues. CDR3 region: CASSPPSGEKLFF. In DNA form, the CDR3 reads TGTGCCAGCAGCCCTCCGTCCGGCGAAAAACTGTTTTTT.

The V and J genes are TRBV12-3 or TRBV12-4 and TRBJ1-2; D uncertain. V was trimmed by 2 bases and J by 7 bases, leaving 17 bases between them. This CDR3 spans 15 amino acids. The CDR3 here is CASSLSSTGGPGYTF. CDR3 in DNA: TGTGCCAGCAGTTTATCTTCCACGGGAGGCCCTGGCTACACCTTC.

This clonotype appeared a few times. V is TRBV4-3 and J is TRBJ1-4; D uncertain. This CDR3 spans 14 amino acids. CDR1 and CDR2 (germline): LGHNA, YSLEER. Trimming took off 7 bases at V and 4 bases at J, with 13 bases between the two ends. In nucleotides, the CDR3 is TGCGCCAGCAACGATGGACTGGGTAATGAAAAACTGTTTTTT. Its protein is CASNDGLGNEKLFF.

This clonotype was observed a handful of times. The rearrangement links TRBV9 to TRBJ1-1, with no clear D. The CDR3 has 15 residues. V was cut by 4 bases and J by 3 bases, with 16 bases left in between. Germline CDR1 is SGDLS and CDR2 is YYNGEE. This CDR3 is CASSSGRQGHTEAFF. In DNA form, the CDR3 reads TGTGCCAGCAGCTCCGGCCGGCAAGGGCACACTGAAGCTTTCTTT.

This clonotype was counted between two and nine times. The CDR3 bases are TGCAGCGTTGCTAACTCTGGGGCCAACGTCCTGACTTTC. It codes for CSVANSGANVLTF. The chain carries TRBV29-1 and TRBJ2-6, with D unresolved. Between the trimmed V and J ends, which lost 4 bases and 0 bases, there was a span of 4 bases. Germline values: CDR1 SQVTM, CDR2 ANQGSEA. This CDR3 region has 13 residues.

Points on this clonotype: A much larger clone lies a single base off, so this may be a read error. V is TRBV11-2 and J is TRBJ1-3; no reliable D call. The CDR3 runs to 15 residues. Per the germline V gene, CDR1 is SGHAT and CDR2 is FQNNGV. V lost 5 bases and J lost 4, with 15 bases in between. CDR3 sequence: CASSAQTTRGNTIYF. The CDR3 DNA follows: TGTGCCAGCAGCGCCCAGACCACGCGCGGAAACACCATATATTTT.

As regards this clonotype: The CDR3 end shows no conserved phenylalanine or tryptophan, and so a read error is likely. The genes are TRBV3-1 and TRBJ2-3, with 7 bases identical to TRBD2. The CDR3 runs to 14 residues. Per the germline V gene, CDR1 is LGHDT and CDR2 is YNNKEL (reference sequence). J lost 1 base, V lost 4 bases, and 2 bases had no gene match. The CDR3 sequence is CASSRDYGTDTQYS. The DNA of the CDR3 is TGTGCCAGCAGCCGGGACTACGGCACAGATACGCAGTATTCT.

In its sample, this clonotype was seen a few times. Written as DNA, the CDR3 is TGTGCCAGCAGCGTAGGACAGGGGGCGACGACGCCCTACTACGAGCAGTACTTC. It translates to CASSVGQGATTPYYEQYF. The rearrangement links TRBV9 to TRBJ2-7, with 10 bases lining up with TRBD1. The CDR3 loop spans 18 amino acids. J gave up 3 bases and V 0 bases, and 12 bases lay outside the gene matches. In germline, CDR1 is SGDLS, CDR2 YYNGEE.

DNA for the CDR3: TGTGCCAGCTCACCAGAACGGCGCTATGGCTACACCTTC. This encodes CASSPERRYGYTF. This rearrangement joins TRBV18 to TRBJ1-2; D gene uncertain. Per germline, CDR1 KGHSH and CDR2 LQKENI. CDR3 length: 13 residues. The V end was cut by 2 bases, the J end by 4 bases, with 8 bases between.

J is TRBJ1-1 and V is TRBV20-1; D may be TRBD1 (6 bases). Germline V gene sequence: CDR1 DFQATT, CDR2 SNEGSKA (reference sequence). This CDR3 has 16 amino acids. The V gene lost 5 bases and the J gene lost 0 bases, with 19 bases spanning the gap. The CDR3 coding sequence is TGCAGTGCTTATACCAGCGGACAGATCATGAACACTGAAGCTTTCTTT. It yields the protein CSAYTSGQIMNTEAFF.

There are a few counts of this clonotype. The gene calls are TRBV3-1 and TRBJ2-1, with 9 bases fitting TRBD1. The CDR3 contains 16 residues. In germline, CDR1 is LGHDT, CDR2 YNNKEL (reference sequence). Trimming removed 4 bases from V and 2 bases from J; junction bases left unmatched: 6. The CDR3: CASSPPQGAAYNEQFF. The DNA of the CDR3 is TGTGCCAGCAGCCCCCCACAGGGGGCGGCCTACAATGAGCAGTTCTTC.

The chain's CDR3 is CASSLVVGEREQFF. DNA for the CDR3: TGCGCCAGCAGCTTGGTCGTAGGGGAGAGGGAGCAGTTCTTC. The V call is TRBV5-1, the J call TRBJ2-1; D may match TRBD1 or TRBD2 (5 bases each). The germline V gene encodes CDR1 SGHRS and CDR2 YFSETQ. The CDR3 contains 14 residues. Deletions cut 0 bases from V and 10 bases from J, with 14 bases between.

This clonotype was detected a few times. In DNA form, the CDR3 reads TGTGCCAGCAGCCAACAGGGGTGGGATGAGCAGTTCTTC. Its protein product is CASSQQGWDEQFF. V gene TRBV7-6 combines with J gene TRBJ2-1; TRBD1 agrees at 7 bases. Trimming at V came to 5 bases and at J to 8 bases, leaving 6 bases not matched to a gene. This CDR3 is 13 amino acids long. CDR1 is SGHVS, CDR2 FNYEAQ, per germline.

This rearrangement joins TRBV5-1 to TRBJ2-5, with D possibly being TRBD1 (8 bases). CDR1 and CDR2 (germline): SGHRS, YFSETQ. Trimming stripped 3 bases from V and 7 bases from J, with 28 bases between. The CDR3 consists of 18 residues. The CDR3: CASSSQTGASGRRGTQYF. In DNA form, the CDR3 reads TGCGCCAGCAGCTCCCAGACAGGGGCTAGCGGTCGACGGGGGACCCAGTACTTC.

This clonotype was seen a few times. The V and J genes are TRBV6-2 or TRBV6-3 and TRBJ2-5; a possible D gene is TRBD1 (5 bases). Germline assignment: CDR1 MNHEY and CDR2 SVGEGT. CDR3 length: 14 amino acids. The ends were cut back, 2 bases at V and 5 bases at J, with 12 bases in the middle. CDR3 bases: TGTGCCAGCAGTTACGGACAACACGAGGAGACCCAGTACTTC. Amino acid sequence: CASSYGQHEETQYF.

The chain employs TRBV6-6 and TRBJ1-2, with unresolved D. V gave up 7 bases and J gave up 3 bases, with 6 bases separating them. Germline assignment: CDR1 MNHNY and CDR2 SVGAGI (reference sequence). The CDR3 extends over 11 amino acids. This CDR3 is CASTADYGYTF. For the CDR3, the DNA is TGTGCCAGCACGGCAGACTATGGCTACACCTTC.

This clonotype was seen only a few times. The chain joins TRBV6-5 to TRBJ2-2, with 8 positions matching TRBD2. Trimming took 2 bases from V and 6 from J; bases not matched to a gene: 5. The CDR3 loop spans 15 amino acids. Germline-derived CDR1 and CDR2 are MNHEY and SVGAGI. The CDR3 sequence: CASSYMGLDSGELFF. The CDR3 DNA follows: TGTGCCAGCAGTTACATGGGACTAGACTCCGGGGAGCTGTTTTTT.

The chain links TRBV7-2 to TRBJ2-5; the match to TRBD2 covers 10 bases. Germline lookup yields CDR1 SGHTA and CDR2 FQGNSA. The CDR3 runs to 17 residues. Trimming took 1 base from V and 0 from J; bases not matched to a gene: 5. The CDR3 DNA reads TGTGCCAGCAGCTTAGGGCTAGCGGGGGTTAACCAAGAGACCCAGTACTTC. Protein sequence: CASSLGLAGVNQETQYF.

CDR3: CSVRHIQETQYF. The CDR3 bases are TGCAGCGTCCGACACATCCAAGAGACCCAGTACTTC. The chain carries TRBV29-1 and TRBJ2-5, with D unclear. The CDR3 sequence is 12 residues long. Between the trimmed V and J ends, which lost 6 bases and 1 base, there was a span of 9 bases. Germline lookup yields CDR1 SQVTM and CDR2 ANQGSEA.

The rearrangement links TRBV20-1 to TRBJ2-1; possibly TRBD2 for D (5 bases). V shed 5 bases and J shed 3 bases, with 20 bases lying between them. Germline CDR1 and CDR2: DFQATT and SNEGSKA (reference sequence). This CDR3 is built from 16 residues. The CDR3 sequence is CSAAHYSARGYNEQFF. The DNA of the CDR3 is TGCAGTGCTGCACACTACTCCGCTCGGGGCTACAATGAGCAGTTCTTC.

This sequence joins TRBV5-5 and TRBJ1-4; D ambiguous. This CDR3 has 14 residues. V was clipped by 1 base and J by 10 bases, with 14 bases between them. CDR1 is SGHKS, CDR2 YYEKEE, per germline (reference sequence). The CDR3 DNA follows: TGTGCCAGCAGCTTGTATGCCAGCCCCGTAAAACTGTTTTTT. Its translation is CASSLYASPVKLFF.

This clonotype has a handful of counts. V is TRBV7-9 and J is TRBJ2-3; D is uncertain. Germline V gene data show CDR1 as SEHNR and CDR2 as FQNEAQ (reference sequence). This CDR3 is 18 amino acids long. Trimming took 2 bases from V and 1 from J, leaving 19 bases between them. CDR3 sequence: CASSLSPQRLYGTDTQYF. The CDR3 bases are TGTGCCAGCAGCTTATCCCCTCAGCGTCTTTATGGCACAGATACGCAGTATTTT.

This clonotype was picked up a small number of times. The rearrangement links TRBV4-3 to TRBJ2-2; the D gene is possibly TRBD2 (6 bases). Germline-derived CDR1 and CDR2 are LGHNA and YSLEER. With 2 bases removed from V and 1 base from J, the gap between germline ends came to 11 bases. This CDR3 is 16 amino acids long. The CDR3 protein is CASSQWLAMNTGELFF. For the CDR3, the DNA is TGCGCCAGCAGCCAATGGCTAGCGATGAACACCGGGGAGCTGTTTTTT.

Many counts were recorded for this clonotype. V and J are TRBV11-2 and TRBJ2-2; no clear D. The CDR3 totals 11 residues. Trimming removed 1 base from V and 6 bases from J, with 0 bases in between. Germline lookup yields CDR1 SGHAT and CDR2 FQNNGV. CDR3 nucleotide sequence: TGTGCCAGCAGCTTAGCCGGGGAGCTGTTTTTT. Protein: CASSLAGELFF.

At least ten counts were recorded for this clonotype. This chain connects TRBV28 to TRBJ2-3, with TRBD2 as a possible D gene (5 bases). There are 16 residues in the CDR3. The germline gives CDR1 MDHEN, CDR2 SYDVKM. Trimming left V 7 bases short and J 3 bases short, with 20 bases between. CDR3 sequence (DNA): TGTGCCAGCACCACTAGAGAGAGGGCGTATACAGATACGCAGTATTTT. It encodes CASTTRERAYTDTQYF.

This clonotype was picked up a small number of times. This chain joins TRBV6-2 or TRBV6-3 and TRBJ2-5; 15 nucleotides match TRBD2. V trimming: 2 bases; J trimming: 2 bases; junction bases outside the gene matches: 3. Germline V gene data show CDR1 as MNHEY and CDR2 as SVGEGT. CDR3 size: 17 residues. The CDR3 DNA is TGTGCCAGCAGTTACGGACTAGCGGGAGGGTGGCAAGAGACCCAGTACTTC. It is translated as CASSYGLAGGWQETQYF.

This clonotype was picked up a small number of times. The rearrangement links TRBV7-2 to TRBJ1-3; TRBD1 aligns across 7 bases. The CDR3 contains 15 residues. V dropped 3 bases and J dropped 2; count of bases not matched to a gene: 4. The V gene's germline CDR1 is SGHTA and CDR2 FQGNSA. Here the CDR3 DNA reads TGTGCCAGCAGCTTTGAGACAGGGACTGGAAACACCATATATTTT. Its protein product is CASSFETGTGNTIYF.